This TCR beta chain was profiled in a study of blood T cell repertoires in COVID-19. Overall study: The United States, Italy and Spain provided the acute and convalescent COVID-19 samples. T cells, B-cell-depleted T cells, or PBMCs provided the cDNA or gDNA that served as material.

This clone was detected only a few times. V gave up 5 bases and J gave up 2 bases; unmatched junction bases: 15. CDR1 is SGHTA, CDR2 FQGNSA, per germline. The CDR3 spans 19 residues. Per the authors' pipeline: The assay estimated nucleated cells by amplifying reference gene primers. Using immunoSEQ multiplex PCR, the repertoire was profiled, and TCRdb retains in-frame clones only, with some absent. The V and J calls and clone size come from that table; D and trimming were worked out from the DNA. The sample shows tens of thousands of clones, 75% to 90% of them seen only once. The sequence was collected from a man in his 70s with active or convalescent COVID-19. V gene TRBV7-2 combines with J gene TRBJ2-4; 10 nucleotides match TRBD2. Sequencing used peripheral blood. The CDR3 sequence: CASSPHSQRGGLSKNIQYF. The CDR3 DNA is TGTGCCAGCAGCCCCCATTCTCAGCGGGGGGGCCTATCCAAAAACATTCAGTACTTC.